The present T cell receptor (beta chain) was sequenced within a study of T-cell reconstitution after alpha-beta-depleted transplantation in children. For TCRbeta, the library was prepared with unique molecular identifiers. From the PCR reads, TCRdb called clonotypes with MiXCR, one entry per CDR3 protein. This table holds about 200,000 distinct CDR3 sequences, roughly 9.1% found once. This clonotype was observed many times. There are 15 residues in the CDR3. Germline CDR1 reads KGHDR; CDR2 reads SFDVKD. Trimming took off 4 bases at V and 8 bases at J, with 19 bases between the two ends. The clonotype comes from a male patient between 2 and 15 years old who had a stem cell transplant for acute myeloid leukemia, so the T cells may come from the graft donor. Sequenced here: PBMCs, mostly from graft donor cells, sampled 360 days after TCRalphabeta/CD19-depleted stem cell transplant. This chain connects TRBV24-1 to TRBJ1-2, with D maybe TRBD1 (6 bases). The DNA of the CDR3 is TGTGCCACCAGTGACTCGACACGGGGGCCGGAAGGCTACACCTTC. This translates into CATSDSTRGPEGYTF.